These 3 T cell receptor beta chains came from one sample sequenced in a study of cytomegalovirus exposure and HLA in healthy donors. Method: immunoSEQ multiplex PCR; TCRdb's copy keeps in-frame clones and lacks some. In the table there are around 150,000 clones, about 96% of which are singletons. Material: PBMCs. The receptor source for this set is a woman under 30 in good health and CMV-seronegative.

This chain links TRBV6-5 with TRBJ1-5; D perhaps matches TRBD1 (6 bases). Germline V gives CDR1 MNHEY, CDR2 SVGAGI. With 7 bases removed from V and 2 bases from J, the gap between germline ends came to 15 bases. This CDR3 has 15 residues. Here the CDR3 reads CASKEGGLGNQPQHF. As DNA, the CDR3 is TGTGCCAGCAAGGAAGGGGGTCTCGGCAATCAGCCCCAGCATTTT.

The rearrangement joins TRBV4-3 to TRBJ2-3; 8 positions agree with TRBD2. The CDR3 runs 15 residues. CDR1 and CDR2 from the germline V gene are LGHNA and YSLEER. J was trimmed by 9 bases and V by 1 base; bases with no gene match: 9. The CDR3 nucleotides read TGCGCCAGCAGCCAAGTGGCGGGGGGCCGAGGCACGCAGTATTTT. Its translation: CASSQVAGGRGTQYF.

The chain carries TRBV19 and TRBJ1-2, with D possibly being TRBD1 (6 bases). V was pared by 5 bases and J by 0 bases, with 13 bases between. Germline V CDR1 and CDR2: LNHDA, SQIVND (reference sequence). CDR3 length: 15 residues. Here the CDR3 DNA reads TGTGCCAGTAGTCCATCGGGACACACTAACTATGGCTACACCTTC. Translated, it gives CASSPSGHTNYGYTF.